This section outlines one TCR beta chain sequence together with its context. There are 16 residues in the CDR3. Germline V gene lookup returns CDR1 MNHEY and CDR2 SVGEGT. V dropped 2 bases and J dropped 0 bases, with 14 bases sitting between them. The data derive from a study of blood T cell repertoires in COVID-19. Repertoires were generated with immunoSEQ multiplex PCR, while TCRdb's copy carries only in-frame clones and drops some. The sample lists under 300,000 clones, 75% to 95% occurring once. Symptom resolution, clearance, or two negative PCRs marked donors in Cohort 3 as recovered. The TCR sequence derives from a young woman who had recovered from COVID-19. The genes are TRBV6-2 or TRBV6-3 and TRBJ2-7; possibly TRBD2 for D (7 bases). Sequenced input: PBMCs or T cells enriched from blood (not recorded which). CDR3 nucleotides: TGTGCCAGCAGTTACGGGGGGGGCTCTTTCTCCTACGAGCAGTACTTC. Its protein product is CASSYGGGSFSYEQYF.